This T cell receptor (beta chain) was recorded in a study of CD8+ T cells in alopecia areata. Study information: Tofacitinib was taken orally by treated patients, and the dose was 5 to 10 mg twice daily. Tofacitinib therapy lasting 6 to 18 months was followed by 6 months off drug.

As concerns this clone: Antigen: not known.

The sample's treatment: oral pan-JAK inhibitor, 5-10 mg twice daily. T lymphocytes (CD4+ and CD8+) were sorted from PBMCs. Findings and caveats of the study: The study found that many expanded lesional clones persisted in scalp and blood during tofacitinib.

Germline loops: CDR1 GTSNPN, CDR2 SVGIG (reference sequence). The length of the CDR3 is 15 residues. The V and J ends lost 0 bases and 6 bases respectively, with 14 bases between them. Following RNA extraction, reverse transcription yielded cDNA that acted as the sequencing template. Profiling relied on immunoSEQ multiplex PCR, and the TCRdb table lists in-frame clones only, not all of them. The sample includes 150,000 to 200,000 clones, around 59% of them seen just once. The gene calls are TRBV30 and TRBJ1-4, with D unresolved. Source: CD4+ T cells sorted from blood, taken at week 24, from a patient treated with tofacitinib. The clonotype was recovered from a human donor with alopecia areata. The chain's CDR3 is CAWSVYPSSDEKLFF. CDR3 DNA: TGTGCCTGGAGTGTATATCCCTCGAGTGATGAAAAACTGTTTTTT.